This TCR beta chain was identified in a study of T cell responses to AZD1222 COVID-19 vaccine. General study results and limits: Across the whole spike, CD4 TCRs peaked at regions 160-218 and 743-854. AZD1222 recipients seropositive at baseline numbered only five to seven.

The CDR3 covers 17 residues. For this clone: The antigen remains unidentified.

TCRdb's copy holds only in-frame clones and misses some; the assay was immunoSEQ multiplex PCR. The data contain about 140,000 clones, approximately 89% of them singletons. The material was peripheral blood, obtained on day 0 of AZD1222 vaccination. The sequence was obtained from an adult in good health. V is TRBV21-1 and J is TRBJ1-2; the DNA was not compared with TRBD1, the D call given in the table. TRBV21-1 is a pseudogene locus. The CDR3 coding sequence is TGTGCCAGCAGCAAAGAGCCAAGGTCAACAGGGGTTTATGGCTACACCTTC. Protein product: CASSKEPRSTGVYGYTF.